These T cell receptor beta chains were read from a single sample in a study of blood T cell repertoires in COVID-19. The protocol was immunoSEQ multiplex PCR, while the TCRdb copy is restricted to in-frame clones and leaves out a portion. This sample yields around 95,000 clones, of which 88% are seen a single time; about 5% belongs to the top ten. Material for sequencing was peripheral blood. Every receptor here comes from a human donor in a cohort sampled during active COVID-19. Each CDR3 is given with its conserved first and last residue. Clone size is shown for a subset of rows, as once, few, many or a class of expanded clone.

J: TRBJ2-7; V: TRBV29-1; size: NA; CDR3: CSVEAEDIYEQYF
J: TRBJ1-1; V: TRBV7-9; size: NA; CDR3: CASRPGISSTEAFF
J: TRBJ2-7; V: TRBV11-2; size: NA; CDR3: CASSLGTGVIYEQYF
J: TRBJ2-1; V: TRBV29-1; size: NA; CDR3: CSVETGTSGDNEQFF
J: TRBJ1-1; V: TRBV30; size: few; CDR3: CAWSPDRNTEAFF
J: TRBJ1-2; V: TRBV4-3; size: NA; CDR3: CASSPGQISNYGYTF
J: TRBJ1-1; V: TRBV6-5; size: NA; CDR3: CASSPDRGTEAFF
J: TRBJ1-2; V: TRBV5-1; size: NA; CDR3: CASSSNTGTVGGYTF
J: TRBJ1-1; V: TRBV5-1; size: NA; CDR3: CASSEQGSNTEAFF
J: TRBJ2-5; V: TRBV5-1; size: NA; CDR3: CASSLEGQGGKETQYF
J: TRBJ2-7; V: TRBV19; size: NA; CDR3: CASRAGLAGAYEQYF
J: TRBJ2-2; V: TRBV3-1/TRBV3-2; size: NA; CDR3: CASSQVPGTGELFF
J: TRBJ1-4; V: TRBV2; size: NA; CDR3: CASSETGTNEKLFF
J: TRBJ2-7; V: TRBV18; size: NA; CDR3: CASSPREGDEQYF
J: TRBJ1-2; V: TRBV28; size: NA; CDR3: CASSFIPREGKGYTF
J: TRBJ1-2; V: TRBV14; size: NA; CDR3: CASSQGGRGSYTF
J: TRBJ2-1; V: TRBV5-1; size: NA; CDR3: CASRSGNSYNEQFF
J: TRBJ2-1; V: TRBV10-3; size: NA; CDR3: CAISILAGGNEQFF
J: TRBJ2-6; V: TRBV5-6; size: NA; CDR3: CASSLVGGRSGANVLTF
J: TRBJ2-7; V: TRBV19; size: NA; CDR3: CASSSPPGTGSSYEQYF
J: TRBJ2-2; V: TRBV5-3; size: NA; CDR3: CARSLGTGSDTGELFF
J: TRBJ2-2; V: TRBV12-1; size: NA; CDR3: CASSFECSSGSVGELFF
J: TRBJ2-7; V: TRBV19; size: NA; CDR3: CASTPTAGVAEQYF
J: TRBJ2-1; V: TRBV5-4; size: NA; CDR3: CASNKELAGPSSYNEQFF
J: TRBJ2-3; V: TRBV28; size: NA; CDR3: CASRAMGGSSADTQYF
J: TRBJ2-6; V: TRBV10-3; size: NA; CDR3: CATHEEVRSGANVLTF
J: TRBJ1-1; V: TRBV28; size: once; CDR3: CASSLGASAEAFF
J: TRBJ2-7; V: TRBV6-5; size: NA; CDR3: CASSYTSGRGYYEQYF
J: TRBJ2-7; V: TRBV18; size: NA; CDR3: CASSTGTSGIWSYEQYF
J: TRBJ2-3; V: TRBV29-1; size: NA; CDR3: CSVDGYSGKGSDTQYF
J: TRBJ1-1; V: TRBV11-1; size: once; CDR3: CASSLVGGLSNTEAFF
J: TRBJ1-6; V: TRBV19; size: NA; CDR3: CASSFQGGDSPLHF
J: TRBJ2-7; V: TRBV7-9; size: few; CDR3: CASSSIGASSYEQYF
J: TRBJ2-2; V: TRBV5-1; size: few; CDR3: CASSLLQGNTGELFF
J: TRBJ2-5; V: TRBV6-5; size: NA; CDR3: CASRRDRGWETQYF